One sample yielded the 18 T cell receptor beta chains listed below, sequenced in a study of lymphopenia after photon versus proton radiotherapy. The protocol was immunoSEQ multiplex PCR, while the TCRdb copy is restricted to in-frame clones and leaves out a portion. The sample lists 150,000 to 200,000 clones; approximately 86% were seen once. Sequenced material: peripheral blood, taken from a patient treated with photon-based radiotherapy. The receptors shown here come from a man over 45 with gastric cancer.

This chain connects TRBV4-3 to TRBJ1-1; D possibly corresponds to TRBD1 (5 bases). This CDR3 spans 16 amino acids. Germline V gene data show CDR1 as LGHNA and CDR2 as YSLEER. V was clipped by 4 bases and J by 6 bases, with 21 bases between them. The CDR3 is CASSRARGAGTAEAFF. The CDR3 nucleotides are TGCGCCAGCAGCCGCGCGAGGGGCGCGGGTACGGCTGAAGCTTTCTTT.

The chain combines TRBV4-1 with TRBJ1-3; D gene ambiguous. Deletions cut 1 base from V and 2 bases from J, with 9 bases between. Per germline, CDR1 MGHRA and CDR2 YSYEKL. The CDR3 covers 15 residues. The CDR3 is CASSQAVGPGNTIYF. The CDR3 nucleotides are TGCGCCAGCAGCCAAGCGGTCGGGCCTGGAAACACCATATATTTT.

This clone has a handful of counts. V and J are TRBV5-1 and TRBJ1-1; D gene unclear. CDR3 length: 15 residues. V lost 2 bases to trimming and J lost 7 bases, with 18 bases between them. The germline V gene has CDR1 SGHRS and CDR2 YFSETQ. CDR3 nucleotide sequence: TGCGCCAGCAGCTTAATGGACGGACCTAGGATTGAAGCTTTCTTT. As protein: CASSLMDGPRIEAFF.

This clone came up once. The chain couples TRBV6-1 to TRBJ2-2, with TRBD2 identical over 10 bases. CDR1 is MNHNS, CDR2 SASEGT, per germline. CDR3 length: 14 residues. V was clipped by 4 bases and J by 6 bases; unmatched bases: 2. Here the CDR3 DNA reads TGTGCCAGCAGTGGGCTAGCGGGGGCCGGGGAGCTGTTTTTT. Translating it yields CASSGLAGAGELFF.

This rearrangement joins TRBV9 to TRBJ2-2, with D possibly being TRBD2 (5 bases). This CDR3 has 17 residues. In germline, CDR1 is SGDLS, CDR2 YYNGEE. Between the trimmed V and J ends, which lost 4 bases and 2 bases, there was a span of 18 bases. Here the CDR3 DNA reads TGTGCCAGCAGCCAGCTCCGGGGTGGCGGAAACACCGGGGAGCTGTTTTTT. It specifies CASSQLRGGGNTGELFF.

The V call is TRBV9, the J call TRBJ2-1; 9 bases are shared with TRBD1. Trimming cost V 1 base and J 7 bases; bases outside gene matches: 6. Germline-derived CDR1 and CDR2 are SGDLS and YYNGEE. This CDR3 has 15 amino acids. This chain's CDR3 is CASSVSGQGTNEQFF. The CDR3 nucleotides are TGTGCCAGCAGCGTATCGGGACAGGGAACGAATGAGCAGTTCTTC.

This clone was observed a single time. This rearrangement joins TRBV2 to TRBJ2-1; 11 positions agree with TRBD1. This CDR3 comprises 16 residues. Unmatched junction bases numbered 10, after V lost 5 bases and J lost 7 bases. Per germline, CDR1 SNHLY and CDR2 FYNNEI. CDR3 in amino acids: CASSPTGTGGINEQFF. The CDR3, as DNA: TGTGCCAGCAGTCCTACCGGGACAGGGGGAATAAATGAGCAGTTCTTC.

The V and J genes are TRBV7-2 and TRBJ2-7; perhaps TRBD2 as D (6 bases). V was clipped by 3 bases and J by 2 bases, with 8 bases between them. CDR1 is SGHTA and CDR2 is FQGNSA in the germline V gene. This CDR3 has 13 residues. The CDR3 region is CASSLVAAYEQYF. The CDR3 nucleotides are TGTGCCAGCAGCTTGGTAGCGGCCTACGAGCAGTACTTC.

V gene TRBV2 combines with J gene TRBJ2-7; perhaps TRBD1 as D (5 bases). Trimming removed 3 bases at V and 4 bases at J, with 13 bases between. From germline, CDR1 is SNHLY and CDR2 FYNNEI. This CDR3 is 14 amino acids long. DNA of the CDR3: TGTGCCAGCAGTGAGCAGGGCATGGGGTACGAGCAGTACTTC. Translating it yields CASSEQGMGYEQYF.

The chain uses TRBV30 and TRBJ2-1; D remains ambiguous. From germline, CDR1 is GTSNPN and CDR2 SVGIG (reference sequence). V was shortened by 4 bases and J by 3 bases, with 10 bases between the two germline ends. This CDR3 comprises 13 residues. CDR3 in DNA: TGTGCCTGGACAGGATATAGCTACAATGAGCAGTTCTTC. It encodes CAWTGYSYNEQFF.

The chain recombines TRBV7-9 with TRBJ2-7; D perhaps matches TRBD1 (6 bases). This CDR3 region has 14 residues. V lost 1 base and J lost 3, with 10 bases in between. The germline V gene has CDR1 SEHNR and CDR2 FQNEAQ (reference sequence). CDR3 loop: CASSLVRTDYEQYF. Here the CDR3 DNA reads TGTGCCAGCAGCTTAGTAAGGACAGACTACGAGCAGTACTTC.

This sequence joins TRBV18 and TRBJ1-2; TRBD1 might be the D (5 bases). Germline lookup yields CDR1 KGHSH and CDR2 LQKENI. The CDR3 covers 15 residues. Deletions cut 0 bases from V and 4 bases from J, with 12 bases between. The CDR3 DNA reads as TGTGCCAGCTCACCACCGCAGGCAGGGCGCTATGGCTACACCTTC. It is translated as CASSPPQAGRYGYTF.

The V gene is TRBV28, the J gene TRBJ1-5, with D perhaps matching TRBD1 (6 bases). Germline V gene data show CDR1 as MDHEN and CDR2 as SYDVKM. The V end lost 5 bases, the J end lost 0 bases, and 17 bases lay between the germline ends. This CDR3 is built from 17 residues. Here the CDR3 reads CASSLTAGHISNQPQHF. The DNA of the CDR3 is TGTGCCAGCAGTCTGACCGCGGGACACATTAGCAATCAGCCCCAGCATTTT.

The rearrangement links TRBV7-6 to TRBJ1-1; a possible D gene is TRBD1 (6 bases). The CDR3 length is 13 residues. Germline values: CDR1 SGHVS, CDR2 FNYEAQ. V gave up 3 bases and J gave up 4 bases, with 9 bases separating them. The CDR3 here is CASSFKGGTEAFF. The CDR3 DNA is TGTGCCAGCAGCTTCAAAGGGGGCACTGAAGCTTTCTTT.

The V and J genes are TRBV30 and TRBJ2-7; D ambiguous. CDR1 GTSNPN and CDR2 SVGIG come from the germline V gene (reference sequence). V shed 2 bases and J shed 5 bases, with 16 bases lying between them. The CDR3 covers 14 residues. As DNA, the CDR3 is TGTGCCTGGAGTCGGGCCCCGTCTCGGAACGAGCAGTACTTC. Amino acids: CAWSRAPSRNEQYF.

The chain couples TRBV2 to TRBJ2-1; D is unresolved. V was pared by 4 bases and J by 4 bases, with 8 bases between. The CDR3 totals 13 residues. CDR1 is SNHLY, CDR2 FYNNEI, per germline. DNA for the CDR3: TGTGCCAGCAGTGCCCTTGGTTACAATGAGCAGTTCTTC. This codes for CASSALGYNEQFF.

The sample holds one count of this clone. This rearrangement joins TRBV6-6 to TRBJ1-1, with D uncertain. Germline V gene lookup returns CDR1 MNHNY and CDR2 SVGAGI (reference sequence). The CDR3 runs 13 residues. V lost 2 bases and J 5 bases, leaving 9 bases between the germline ends. The CDR3 loop reads CASSYQLGTEAFF. The CDR3 nucleotides are TGTGCCAGCAGTTACCAACTAGGAACTGAAGCTTTCTTT.

On this clone itself: At the DNA level, this CDR3 is encoded by other sequences in the same sample as well. V and J are TRBV18 and TRBJ2-5; D possibly uses TRBD1 or TRBD2 (5 bases each). The CDR3 is 13 amino acids. V was trimmed by 4 bases and J by 0 bases, leaving 6 bases between them. CDR1 and CDR2 (germline): KGHSH, LQKENI. The CDR3 nucleotides are TGTGCCAGCTCACGGGGGTACCAAGAGACCCAGTACTTC. This encodes CASSRGYQETQYF.